This TCR beta chain derives from a study of blood T cell repertoires in COVID-19. The V gene's germline CDR1 is LGHDT and CDR2 YNNKEL (reference sequence). The CDR3 length is 15 residues. V lost 3 bases, J lost 0 bases, and 11 bases lay in between. In the source study's methods: It was from reference gene primer amplification that nucleated cell counts were estimated. The protocol was immunoSEQ multiplex PCR, while the TCRdb copy is restricted to in-frame clones and leaves out a portion. V, J and clone size are taken as reported in that table, and D and trimming were inferred from the DNA itself. The sample records approximately 100,000 clones, 89% being singletons.

The J gene is TRBJ1-1, the V gene TRBV3-1 (or the pseudogene TRBV3-2); a weak D match, TRBD1 (5 bases). This TCR was sampled from a woman aged 55-70 years with acute or convalescent COVID-19. The specimen sequenced was peripheral blood. The chain's CDR3 is CASSHRQSLNTEAFF. CDR3 sequence (DNA): TGTGCCAGCAGCCACCGACAGAGCTTGAACACTGAAGCTTTCTTT.